The T cell receptor (beta chain) under discussion was sequenced for a study of blood T cells in healthy people across ages. The authors ran a second PCR of about 7 to 12 cycles using a sample-barcoded 5' primer and a J-beta primer mix. Every molecule of cDNA carried a tag from a template-switch adaptor with 12 random nucleotides. TCRdb re-derived calls from the 5' RACE reads in MiXCR, one entry per CDR3 protein. The sample lists hundreds of thousands of distinct CDR3 sequences, around 30% occurring once. Peripheral blood was drawn, 7.5 to 10 milliliters per donor. Per-sample yields of isolated PBMCs were at least 6 million. This clonotype was recorded a few times. V lost 3 bases and J 3 bases, leaving 6 bases between the germline ends. There are 12 residues in the CDR3. Germline lookup yields CDR1 DFQATT and CDR2 SNEGSKA (reference sequence).

The clonotype originates from a woman of 80 years or more in good health. Material: blood. This chain joins TRBV20-1 and TRBJ1-5, with D unclear. The CDR3 DNA follows: TGCAGTGCTAGGCCGCCCAATCAGCCCCAGCATTTT. Its protein product is CSARPPNQPQHF.